This T cell receptor beta chain appears in the sequencing data of a study of blood T cell repertoires in COVID-19 (TCRdb year 2020). In terms of the full investigation: Samples covering the acute and convalescent phases of COVID-19 were provided by collaborators in the United States, Italy and Spain. The prospective study material was composed of cDNA or gDNA derived from T cells, B-cell-depleted T cells, or PBMCs. Subjects who had been exposed to COVID-19, were actively infected with it, or had recovered from it provided the deeply sampled blood TCRbeta repertoires that made up the dataset. The repertoires were released in a freely available public database meant as a resource for research on the immune response to SARS-CoV-2. Samples came from the ongoing ImmuneRACE study (first 160 participants) plus 1,254 subjects from 6 global collaborators. Sample metadata almost always included a de-identified subject ID, COVID-19 status, age in years and sex. Where available, HLA class I and class II types were taken from metadata supplied by the sample provider and were not determined by assay-based typing.

On this clone itself: The target of this receptor is not known. The input lacks base qualities; no much larger clone sits a single base away.

TCRbeta CDR3 regions were amplified from genomic DNA by means of the immunoSEQ Assay, a bias-controlled multiplex PCR. The authors' pipeline ran thus. Within the assay, amplification of reference gene primers was used to estimate how many nucleated cells each sample contained. Sequence reads were collapsed and filtered to measure the absolute abundance of every unique TCRbeta CDR3 rearrangement. For each sample, productive Simpson clonality was calculated by taking the square root of Simpson's diversity index across productive rearrangements. TCRdb took this table from immuneACCESS and kept in-frame rearrangements with V and J called. Such tables lack part of the clones; where checked against another copy, unresolved V genes explain under half of the gap, and the rest is unexplained. Clone size and the V and J calls come from that table; the DNA yielded D and trimming. This sample is represented by approximately 32,000 clones; more than 75% of them were singletons. More than 13% of the sample comes from the top ten.

Study-level results and caveats: How much clinical and demographic metadata was included differed by source and by participant, and the metadata was provided uncurated.

V and J lose 2 bases and 0 bases, and a span of 15 bases separates them. The CDR3 numbers 17 residues from cysteine through phenylalanine. The only DNA kept is the CDR3, 51 bases in frame from the first base. For CDR1 and CDR2, the germline V gene lists MNHEY and SVGEGT. The collaborating institutions used their own protocols to collect whole blood in K2EDTA tubes. Collaborator samples were shipped for TCRbeta analysis as frozen whole blood, isolated PBMCs, or DNA extracted from either sample type. This clonotype originated in a man aged 55 to 70 with active COVID-19. The sequence links TRBV6-2 or TRBV6-3 to TRBJ2-3; a tentative D match to TRBD2 spans 6 bases. The sample comprised peripheral blood. The CDR3 corresponds to CASSYLMSGLSTDTQYF. The nucleotide sequence is given as TGTGCCAGCAGTTACCTTATGAGCGGGCTAAGCACAGATACGCAGTATTTT.